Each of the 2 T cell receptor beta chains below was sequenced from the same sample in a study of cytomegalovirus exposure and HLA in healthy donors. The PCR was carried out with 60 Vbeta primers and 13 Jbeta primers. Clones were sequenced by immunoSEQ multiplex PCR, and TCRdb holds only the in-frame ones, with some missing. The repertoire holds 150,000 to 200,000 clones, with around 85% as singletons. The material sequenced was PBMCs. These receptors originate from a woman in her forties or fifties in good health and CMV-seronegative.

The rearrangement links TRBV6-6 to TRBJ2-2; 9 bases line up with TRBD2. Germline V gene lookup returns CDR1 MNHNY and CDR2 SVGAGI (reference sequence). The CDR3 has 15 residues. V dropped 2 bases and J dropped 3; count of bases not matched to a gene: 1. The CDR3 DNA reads TGTGCCAGCAGTTACGGCGGGGGGGACACCGGGGAGCTGTTTTTT. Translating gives CASSYGGGDTGELFF.

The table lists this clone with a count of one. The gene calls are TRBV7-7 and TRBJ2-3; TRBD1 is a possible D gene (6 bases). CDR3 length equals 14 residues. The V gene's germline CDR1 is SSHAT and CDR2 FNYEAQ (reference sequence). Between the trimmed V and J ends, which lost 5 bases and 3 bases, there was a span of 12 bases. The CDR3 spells CASSPWTETDTQYF. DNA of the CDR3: TGTGCCAGCAGCCCTTGGACAGAGACAGATACGCAGTATTTT. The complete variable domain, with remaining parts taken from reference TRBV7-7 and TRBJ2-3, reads GAGVSQSPRYKVTKRGQDVTLRCDPISSHATLYWYQQALGQGPEFLTYFNYEAQPDKSGLPSDRFSAERPEGSISTLTIQRTEQRDSAMYRCASSPWTETDTQYFGPGTRLTVL.